One T cell receptor (beta chain) is described in this entry. There are 17 residues in the CDR3. The J segment lost 3 bases and the V segment lost 6 bases, leaving 14 bases of the junction unmatched. Germline V gives CDR1 MDHEN, CDR2 SYDVKM. These data originate in a study of blood T cell repertoires in COVID-19. Study summary: Spain, Italy and the United States supplied samples that represented acute and convalescent COVID-19. T cells, B-cell-depleted T cells, or PBMCs provided the cDNA or gDNA that served as material.

Authors' analysis steps: Estimation of nucleated cell counts relied on the amplification of reference gene primers. Sequencing was performed with immunoSEQ multiplex PCR; in TCRdb, only in-frame clones are kept and a portion is missing. Clonal size and the V and J genes are those of that table, whereas D and trimming came from the DNA. Of about 73,000 clones listed, about nine tenths are singletons. The chain has TRBV28 and TRBJ2-3; 8 bases are shared with TRBD1. The clonotype was recovered from a woman aged 18-29 years with acute or convalescent COVID-19. Input material: peripheral blood. CDR3 nucleotide sequence: TGTGCCAGCAGCTACGATTGGGGGGACAGGTCGACAGATACGCAGTATTTT. Residues: CASSYDWGDRSTDTQYF.